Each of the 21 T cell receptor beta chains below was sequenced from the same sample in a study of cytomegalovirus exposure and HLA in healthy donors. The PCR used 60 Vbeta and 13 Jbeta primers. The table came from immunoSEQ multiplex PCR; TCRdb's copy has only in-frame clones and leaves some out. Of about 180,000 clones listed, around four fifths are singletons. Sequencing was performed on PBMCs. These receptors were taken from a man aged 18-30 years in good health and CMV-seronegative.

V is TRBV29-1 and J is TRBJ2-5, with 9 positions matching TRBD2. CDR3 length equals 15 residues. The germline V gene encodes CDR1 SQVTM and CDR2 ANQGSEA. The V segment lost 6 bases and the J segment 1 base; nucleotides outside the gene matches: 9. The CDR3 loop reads CSVGAGGATQETQYF. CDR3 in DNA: TGCAGCGTGGGGGCGGGAGGGGCCACCCAAGAGACCCAGTACTTC.

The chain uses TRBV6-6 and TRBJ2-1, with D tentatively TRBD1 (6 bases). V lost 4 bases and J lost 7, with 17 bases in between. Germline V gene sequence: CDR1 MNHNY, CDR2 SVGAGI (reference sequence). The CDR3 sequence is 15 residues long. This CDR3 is CASSSQQGKANEQFF. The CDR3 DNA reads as TGTGCCAGCAGTTCCCAACAGGGAAAAGCGAATGAGCAGTTCTTC.

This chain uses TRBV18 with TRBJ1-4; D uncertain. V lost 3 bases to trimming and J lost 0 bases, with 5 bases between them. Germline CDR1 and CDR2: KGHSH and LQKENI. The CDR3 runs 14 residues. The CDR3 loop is CASSPLATNEKLFF. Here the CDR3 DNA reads TGTGCCAGCTCACCGTTAGCAACTAATGAAAAACTGTTTTTT.

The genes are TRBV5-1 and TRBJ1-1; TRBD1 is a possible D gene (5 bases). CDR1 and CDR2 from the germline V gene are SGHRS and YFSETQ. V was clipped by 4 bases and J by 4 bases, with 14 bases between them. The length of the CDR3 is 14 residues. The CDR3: CASSTDWGVTEAFF. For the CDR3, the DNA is TGCGCCAGCAGCACGGACTGGGGGGTCACTGAAGCTTTCTTT.

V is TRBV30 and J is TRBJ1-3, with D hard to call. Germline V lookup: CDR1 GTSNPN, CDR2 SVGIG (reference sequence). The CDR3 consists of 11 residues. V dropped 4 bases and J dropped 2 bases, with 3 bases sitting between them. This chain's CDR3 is CAWTTGNTIYF. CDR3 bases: TGTGCCTGGACCACTGGAAACACCATATATTTT.

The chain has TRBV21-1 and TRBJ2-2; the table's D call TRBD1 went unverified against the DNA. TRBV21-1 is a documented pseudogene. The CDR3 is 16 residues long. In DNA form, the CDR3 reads TGTGCCAGAGGAAGTCACAGGGGGCAAAACACCGGGGAGCTGTTTTTT. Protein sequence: CARGSHRGQNTGELFF.

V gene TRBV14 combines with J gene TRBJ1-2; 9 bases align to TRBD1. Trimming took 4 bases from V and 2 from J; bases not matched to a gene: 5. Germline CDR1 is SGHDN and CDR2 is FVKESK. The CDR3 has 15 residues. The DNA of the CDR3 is TGTGCCAGCAGCCCCCGGGACAGGGACAACTATGGCTACACCTTC. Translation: CASSPRDRDNYGYTF.

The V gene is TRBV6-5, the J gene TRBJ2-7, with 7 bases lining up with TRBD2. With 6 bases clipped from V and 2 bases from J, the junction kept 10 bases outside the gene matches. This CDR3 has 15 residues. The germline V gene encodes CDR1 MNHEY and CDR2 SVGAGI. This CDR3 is CASSSGGVRPYEQYF. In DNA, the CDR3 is TGTGCCAGCAGCTCGGGGGGAGTTAGGCCCTACGAGCAGTACTTC.

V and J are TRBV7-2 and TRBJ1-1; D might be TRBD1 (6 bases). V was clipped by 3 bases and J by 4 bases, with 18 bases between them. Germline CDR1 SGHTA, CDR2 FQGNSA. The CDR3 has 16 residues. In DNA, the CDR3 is TGTGCCAGCAGCTTGGGGGCGCGAGGCTATAGCACTGAAGCTTTCTTT. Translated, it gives CASSLGARGYSTEAFF.

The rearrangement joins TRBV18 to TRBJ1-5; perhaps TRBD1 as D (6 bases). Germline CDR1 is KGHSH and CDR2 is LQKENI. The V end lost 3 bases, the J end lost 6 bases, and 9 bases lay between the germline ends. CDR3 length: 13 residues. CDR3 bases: TGTGCCAGCTCACCTACAGGGTTTCAGCCCCAGCATTTT. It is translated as CASSPTGFQPQHF.

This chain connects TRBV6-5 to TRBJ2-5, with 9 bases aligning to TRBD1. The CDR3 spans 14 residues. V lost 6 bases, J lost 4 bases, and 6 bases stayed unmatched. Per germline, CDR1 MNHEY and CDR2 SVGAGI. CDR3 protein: CASREDRGLETQYF. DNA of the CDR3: TGTGCCAGCAGGGAAGACAGGGGGTTAGAGACCCAGTACTTC.

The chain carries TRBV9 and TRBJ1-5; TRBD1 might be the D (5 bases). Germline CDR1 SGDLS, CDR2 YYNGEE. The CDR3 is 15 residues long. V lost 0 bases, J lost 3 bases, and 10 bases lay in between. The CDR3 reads CASSVGRDSNQPQHF. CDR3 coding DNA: TGTGCCAGCAGCGTAGGAAGGGACTCCAATCAGCCCCAGCATTTT. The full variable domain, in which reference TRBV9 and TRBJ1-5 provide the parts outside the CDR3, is DSGVTQTPKHLITATGQRVTLRCSPRSGDLSVYWYQQSLDQGLQFLIQYYNGEERAKGNILERFSAQQFPDLHSELNLSSLELGDSALYFCASSVGRDSNQPQHFGDGTRLSIL.

CDR3 amino acids: CASSLAGLAANTGELFF. The CDR3 coding sequence is TGTGCCAGCAGCTTGGCCGGCCTAGCGGCAAACACCGGGGAGCTGTTTTTT. This sequence joins TRBV5-4 and TRBJ2-2; 7 bases match TRBD2. The CDR3 contains 17 residues. CDR1 SGHNT and CDR2 YYREEE come from the germline V gene (reference sequence). Trimming cost V 0 bases and J 2 bases; bases outside gene matches: 7. The full variable domain, its missing parts supplied by reference TRBV5-4 and TRBJ2-2, is ETGVTQSPTHLIKTRGQQVTLRCSSQSGHNTVSWYQQALGQGPQFIFQYYREEENGRGNFPPRFSGLQFPNYSSELNVNALELDDSALYLCASSLAGLAANTGELFFGEGSRLTVL.

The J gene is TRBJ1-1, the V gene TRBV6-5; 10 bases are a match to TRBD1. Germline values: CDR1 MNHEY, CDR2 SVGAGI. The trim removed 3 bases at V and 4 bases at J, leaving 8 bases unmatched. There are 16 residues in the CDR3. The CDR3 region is CASSYTTGGGGTEAFF. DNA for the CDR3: TGTGCCAGCAGTTATACGACAGGGGGCGGGGGCACTGAAGCTTTCTTT.

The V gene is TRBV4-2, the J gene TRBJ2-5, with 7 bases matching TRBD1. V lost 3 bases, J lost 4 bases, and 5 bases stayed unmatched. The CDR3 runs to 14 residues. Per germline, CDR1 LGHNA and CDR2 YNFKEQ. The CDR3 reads CASSQRDSGETQYF. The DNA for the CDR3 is TGTGCCAGCAGCCAGAGGGACAGCGGAGAGACCCAGTACTTC.

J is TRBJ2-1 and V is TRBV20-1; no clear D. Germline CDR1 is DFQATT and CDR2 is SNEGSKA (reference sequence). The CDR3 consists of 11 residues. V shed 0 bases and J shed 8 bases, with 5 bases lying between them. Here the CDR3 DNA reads TGCAGTGCTAGAGATGGCCATGAGCAGTTCTTC. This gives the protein CSARDGHEQFF.

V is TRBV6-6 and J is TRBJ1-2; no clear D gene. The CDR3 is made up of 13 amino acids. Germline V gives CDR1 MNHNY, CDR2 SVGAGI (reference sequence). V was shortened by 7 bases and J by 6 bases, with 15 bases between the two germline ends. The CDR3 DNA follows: TGTGCCAGCACCCGGCCGGGTCACCATGGCTACACCTTC. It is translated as CASTRPGHHGYTF.

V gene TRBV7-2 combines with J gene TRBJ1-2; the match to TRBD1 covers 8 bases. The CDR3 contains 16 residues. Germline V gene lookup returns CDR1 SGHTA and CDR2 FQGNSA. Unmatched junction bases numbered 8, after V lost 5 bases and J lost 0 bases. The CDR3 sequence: CASSPRTGISNYGYTF. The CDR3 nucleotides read TGTGCCAGCAGCCCCCGGACAGGGATTTCTAACTATGGCTACACCTTC.

The CDR3 DNA reads as TGTGCCAGCAGCCAAGGGGAGAGGGCACCGAACACCGGGGAGCTGTTTTTT. Encoded protein: CASSQGERAPNTGELFF. The rearrangement links TRBV4-2 to TRBJ2-2; D may be TRBD2 (5 bases). The CDR3 runs 17 residues. Trimming pared 1 base from V and 0 bases from J, leaving 12 bases between. The germline V gene has CDR1 LGHNA and CDR2 YNFKEQ.

This CDR3 is CASSLKRTGPGANVLTF. CDR3 DNA: TGTGCCAGCAGCTTAAAGAGGACAGGGCCGGGGGCCAACGTCCTGACTTTC. The genes are TRBV7-2 and TRBJ2-6; 8 nucleotides agree with TRBD1. V lost 2 bases, J lost 4 bases, and 7 bases stayed unmatched. The CDR3 has 17 residues. CDR1 SGHTA and CDR2 FQGNSA come from the germline V gene. Drawing the rest from reference TRBV7-2 and TRBJ2-6, the complete variable domain is GAGVSQSPSNKVTEKGKDVELRCDPISGHTALYWYRQSLGQGLEFLIYFQGNSAPDKSGLPSDRFSAERTGGSVSTLTIQRTQQEDSAVYLCASSLKRTGPGANVLTFGAGSRLTVL.

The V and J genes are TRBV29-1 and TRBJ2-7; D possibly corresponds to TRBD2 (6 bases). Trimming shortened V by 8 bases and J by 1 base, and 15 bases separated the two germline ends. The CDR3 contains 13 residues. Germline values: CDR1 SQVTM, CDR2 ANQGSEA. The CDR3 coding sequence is TGCAGCAGTTCGGGGGACGGGTCCTACGAGCAGTACTTC. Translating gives CSSSGDGSYEQYF.